This TCR beta chain came from a study of blood T cells in healthy people across ages. Findings of the study overall: Investigators viewed diversity estimates from one million T cells as underestimates, the study reported.

To note about this clonotype: The antigen is not known.

Alongside a J-beta primer mix, a sample-barcoded 5' primer served in a second PCR lasting 7 to 11 cycles. The authors tagged each cDNA molecule using a template-switch adaptor with 12 random nucleotides. MiXCR was run by TCRdb on the 5' RACE reads, yielding one entry per CDR3 protein. The table has 1.5 million to 2 million distinct CDR3 sequences, 28% seen once. Sequenced: blood. The clonotype comes from a woman under 40 in good health.

As DNA, the CDR3 is TGTGCCAGCAGCTTAGTCGTGGAGGGACGGGATACGCAGTATTTT. Protein sequence: CASSLVVEGRDTQYF. The chain recombines TRBV7-6 with TRBJ2-3, with D perhaps TRBD2 (6 bases). V was pared by 1 base and J by 6 bases, with 14 bases between. Germline assignment: CDR1 SGHVS and CDR2 FNYEAQ. The CDR3 spans 15 residues.